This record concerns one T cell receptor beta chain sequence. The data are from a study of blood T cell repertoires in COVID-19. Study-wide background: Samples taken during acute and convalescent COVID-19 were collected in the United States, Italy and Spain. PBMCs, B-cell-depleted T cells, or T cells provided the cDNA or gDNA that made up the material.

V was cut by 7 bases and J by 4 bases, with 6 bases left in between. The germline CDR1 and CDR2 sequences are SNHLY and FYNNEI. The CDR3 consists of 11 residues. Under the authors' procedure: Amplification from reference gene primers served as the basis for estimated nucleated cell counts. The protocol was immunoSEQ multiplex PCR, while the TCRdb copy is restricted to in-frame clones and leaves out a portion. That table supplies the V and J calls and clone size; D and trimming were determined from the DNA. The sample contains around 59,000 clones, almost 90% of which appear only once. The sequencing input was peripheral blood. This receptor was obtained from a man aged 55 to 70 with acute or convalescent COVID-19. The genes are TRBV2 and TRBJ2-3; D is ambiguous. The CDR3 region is CASMYADTQYF. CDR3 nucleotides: TGTGCCAGCATGTATGCAGATACGCAGTATTTT.